This paragraph reports one T cell receptor beta chain. Its antigen target is currently unknown. Within one base of it there is no much larger clone, and no base qualities were kept. The data belong to a study of CD8+CD57+ T cells in acquired aplastic anemia (dated by TCRdb to 2016 to 2019). The study in broad terms: DNA extracted from sorted CD4+ and CD8+ cells had a mean of roughly 3.4 ug, with a range of roughly 0.17 to 27.4 ug. A CD8+CD57+ expansion meant a frequency higher than the mean frequency seen in healthy subjects.

TCR beta VDJ combination and CDR3 sequence profiling used genomic DNA as the template. An Illumina HiSeq 2000 was used for TCR repertoire sequencing. Per the source publication's procedure: TRBV/TRBJ rearrangement plots, CDR3 size and DJ length profiles, and Simpson's diversity index were used to evaluate the repertoires. The most abundant DNA sequence in the deep sequencing data was taken as the immunodominant clone. CDR3 amino acid sequences were checked for sharing across subjects and were also compared against the VDJdb database and published repertoires. TCRdb's own reprocessing of the public reads used fastp at Q25 and MiXCR and kept productive beta chains. Rows are combined by CDR3 protein, so each entry shows the most common genes and DNA. The V and J calls were determined by TCRdb, not by the authors. The sample profile shows over 250,000 distinct CDR3 sequences; about 50% of them were found once. 1% to 1.5% of the sample is taken by the ten largest.

Results the study describes overall, beyond this receptor: No significant difference in CD8+ Simpson's diversity was found between patients and healthy controls (P=0.060). Around 27 CD8+ CDR3 sequences were found in both patients and controls but appeared to be highly expressed in patients and within the immunodominant clones of the patients.

Expansion of CD8+CD57+ cells had been shown by flow cytometry in the patients chosen for sequencing. Every patient had a diagnosis of severe acquired aplastic anemia based on International Study of Aplastic Anemia and Agranulocytosis and Camitta criteria. No therapy had been received by the patients at the time of blood sampling. TCR repertoires of sorted CD4+ and CD8+ blood T cells from severe aplastic anemia patients and healthy subjects were deep-sequenced in the study. Patients were enrolled in the USA under clinicaltrials.gov protocols 00001620, 01623167, 00001397, 00071045, 00081523 and 00961064. Ficoll-Paque density gradient centrifugation was used to isolate peripheral blood mononuclear cells. Before DNA extraction, CD4+ and CD8+ T cells were sorted by FACS or by magnetic beads. There are 16 amino acids in the CDR3, from cysteine to phenylalanine inclusive. The CDR3 DNA has 48 bases and is translated from base 1. As encoded in the germline V gene, CDR1 is MGHDK while CDR2 is SYGVNS. V is trimmed back by 3 bases and J by 0 bases, and the junction contains 5 bases that no gene match accounts for.

The rearranged chain carries TRBV25-1 and TRBJ2-5, with 9 bases in between that match TRBD1. Sequencing used sorted CD4+, CD8+, or CD8+CD57+ T cells (not recorded which) from PBMCs. This receptor was identified in a human donor with aplastic anemia. The CDR3: CASSDSGTGYQETQYF. The sequenced DNA: TGTGCCAGCAGTGATTCCGGGACAGGGTACCAAGAGACCCAGTACTTC.